These 6 T cell receptor beta chains were sequenced from one sample in a study of blood T cells in healthy people across ages. A sample-barcoded 5' primer and a J-beta primer mix were used in a second PCR of roughly 6 to 11 cycles. TCRdb re-analysed the 5' RACE reads in MiXCR, keeping a single row per CDR3 protein. The repertoire has approximately 1,700,000 distinct CDR3 sequences, 30% to 40% of them found once; the top ten carry 23%. Source material: blood. All receptors derive from a human donor in good health.

The rearrangement joins TRBV11-1 to TRBJ1-2; 9 positions agree with TRBD1. Trimming cost V 5 bases and J 5 bases; bases outside gene matches: 12. The germline V gene encodes CDR1 SGHAT and CDR2 FQDESV (reference sequence). The CDR3 sequence is 16 residues long. The CDR3 region is CASSRGPGQGGYGYTF. The CDR3 DNA sequence: TGTGCCAGCAGCCGGGGCCCGGGACAGGGTGGATATGGCTACACCTTC.

The chain uses TRBV20-1 and TRBJ2-1; 9 nucleotides agree with TRBD2. The trim removed 3 bases at V and 5 bases at J, leaving 11 bases unmatched. CDR1 and CDR2 from the germline V gene are DFQATT and SNEGSKA (reference sequence). The CDR3 consists of 16 residues. CDR3 DNA: TGCAGTGCTAGCACCTCGACTAGCGGAGTAGACAATGAGCAGTTCTTC. This sequence encodes CSASTSTSGVDNEQFF.

This clonotype was seen ten or more times. The CDR3, as DNA: TGTGCCAGCAGTTGGGGTACCGGGACTAGCGGGGGAGCGAACCAAGAGACCCAGTACTTC. It is translated as CASSWGTGTSGGANQETQYF. V and J are TRBV7-9 and TRBJ2-5; 14 nucleotides match TRBD2. The CDR3 is 20 amino acids. After removal of 6 bases from V and 0 bases from J, the junction contained 15 bases not matched to a gene. Germline-derived CDR1 and CDR2 are SEHNR and FQNEAQ (reference sequence).

This chain uses TRBV10-3 with TRBJ1-3; D is undetermined. The length of the CDR3 is 16 residues. V lost 3 bases to trimming and J lost 0 bases, with 12 bases between them. Per the germline V gene, CDR1 is ENHRY and CDR2 is SYGVKD. For the CDR3, the DNA is TGTGCCATCAGTGATGGGTATAGCCGCTCTGGAAACACCATATATTTT. It encodes CAISDGYSRSGNTIYF.

This clonotype has a handful of counts. V is TRBV29-1 and J is TRBJ2-3; D unclear. This CDR3 has 14 amino acids. From germline, CDR1 is SQVTM and CDR2 ANQGSEA. The germline V and J ends were trimmed by 2 bases and 4 bases, with 13 bases remaining between them. In DNA, the CDR3 is TGCAGCGTTGAATATCTGGGATCGGCAGATACGCAGTATTTT. This codes for CSVEYLGSADTQYF.

This clonotype is a singleton in its sample. V is TRBV20-1 and J is TRBJ2-7; D may match TRBD1 or TRBD2 (5 bases each). The germline V gene has CDR1 DFQATT and CDR2 SNEGSKA (reference sequence). Trimming removed 5 bases from V and 9 bases from J, with 17 bases in between. The CDR3 length is 12 residues. CDR3 bases: TGCAGTGCTGCCCGGGGCAGTCCGGGGCAGTACTTC. Residues: CSAARGSPGQYF.